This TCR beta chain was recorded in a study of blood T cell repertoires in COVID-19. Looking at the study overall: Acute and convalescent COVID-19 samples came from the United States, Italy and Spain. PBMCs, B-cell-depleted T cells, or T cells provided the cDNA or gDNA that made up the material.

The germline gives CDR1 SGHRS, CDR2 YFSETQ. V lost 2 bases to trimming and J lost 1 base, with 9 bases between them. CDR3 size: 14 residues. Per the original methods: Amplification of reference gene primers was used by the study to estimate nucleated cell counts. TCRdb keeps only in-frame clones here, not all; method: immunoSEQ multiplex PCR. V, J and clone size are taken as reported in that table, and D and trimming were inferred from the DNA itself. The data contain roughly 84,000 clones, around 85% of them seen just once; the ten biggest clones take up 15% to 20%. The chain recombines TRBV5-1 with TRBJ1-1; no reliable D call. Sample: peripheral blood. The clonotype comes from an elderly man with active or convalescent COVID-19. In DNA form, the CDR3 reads TGCGCCAGCAGCTTTAGTCCGCCGAACACTGAAGCTTTCTTT. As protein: CASSFSPPNTEAFF. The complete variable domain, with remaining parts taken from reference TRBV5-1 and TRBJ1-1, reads KAGVTQTPRYLIKTRGQQVTLSCSPISGHRSVSWYQQTPGQGLQFLFEYFSETQRNKGNFPGRFSGRQFSNSRSEMNVSTLELGDSALYLCASSFSPPNTEAFFGQGTRLTVV.